This passage covers 23 T cell receptor beta chains from one sample sequenced in a study of T cells in Graves' hyperthyroidism and ophthalmopathy. TCR beta CDR3 region amplification was performed from RNA transcripts. Initially, a first-round RT-PCR of the TCR CDR3 employed the HTBI primer set. TCRdb called the multiplex PCR reads again in MiXCR, with one record for every CDR3 protein. The table includes 300,000 to 450,000 distinct CDR3 sequences, around 16% detected once. Sequenced sample: blood. The receptors were gathered from a woman under 30 with Graves' hyperthyroidism that later progressed to Graves' ophthalmopathy.

At least ten counts were recorded for this clonotype. The rearrangement links TRBV6-2 or TRBV6-3 to TRBJ2-2, with D perhaps matching TRBD2 (5 bases). The CDR3 runs to 13 residues. Germline V CDR1 and CDR2: MNHEY, SVGEGT. Trimming cost V 6 bases and J 1 base, with 6 bases left between them. The CDR3 DNA reads as TGTGCCAGCAGGGAGGTGAACACCGGGGAGCTGTTTTTT. Its translation: CASREVNTGELFF.

This clonotype was observed many times. V and J are TRBV4-1 and TRBJ1-4; 8 bases are shared with TRBD1. CDR3 length: 14 amino acids. The germline gives CDR1 MGHRA, CDR2 YSYEKL. With V trimmed by 5 bases and J by 8 bases, 7 bases remained unmatched. The CDR3 protein is CASSLGQVREKLFF. In nucleotides, the CDR3 is TGCGCCAGCAGCTTGGGACAGGTTCGAGAAAAACTGTTTTTT.

This clonotype was counted many times. V usage is TRBV7-2 and J usage is TRBJ2-5, with a possible D match to TRBD2 (6 bases). The germline gives CDR1 SGHTA, CDR2 FQGNSA. The CDR3 extends over 16 amino acids. V lost 3 bases to trimming and J lost 0 bases, with 14 bases between them. CDR3 sequence reads: CASSLGLVWYQETQYF. DNA of the CDR3: TGTGCCAGCAGCTTGGGACTCGTCTGGTACCAAGAGACCCAGTACTTC.

In this sample, this clonotype turned up many times. The rearrangement joins TRBV27 to TRBJ2-5; D is perhaps TRBD1 (5 bases). The CDR3 has 17 amino acids. The germline V gene has CDR1 MNHEY and CDR2 SMNVEV (reference sequence). Trimming stripped 2 bases from V and 0 bases from J, with 16 bases between. This chain's CDR3 is CASSLKGIGSYQETQYF. CDR3 nucleotides: TGTGCCAGCAGTTTAAAGGGGATCGGCTCGTACCAAGAGACCCAGTACTTC.

In its sample, this clonotype was seen many times. J is TRBJ2-7 and V is TRBV27; D is perhaps TRBD2 (7 bases). This CDR3 is 14 amino acids long. CDR1 is MNHEY, CDR2 SMNVEV, per germline (reference sequence). With 6 bases removed from V and 4 bases from J, the gap between germline ends came to 16 bases. CDR3 region: CASSPWEGDYEQYF. Written as DNA, the CDR3 is TGTGCCAGCAGCCCTTGGGAGGGGGATTACGAGCAGTACTTC.

This clonotype has a count of ten or more. This chain uses TRBV28 with TRBJ1-5, with 9 positions matching TRBD1. V gave up 4 bases and J gave up 5 bases; unmatched junction bases: 6. This CDR3 region has 15 residues. Per germline, CDR1 MDHEN and CDR2 SYDVKM. The CDR3 region has the DNA TGTGCCAGCAGTTCAACCGGGACAGGGTATCAGCCCCAGCATTTT. Protein: CASSSTGTGYQPQHF.

This clonotype was counted at least ten times. This sequence joins TRBV28 and TRBJ2-5, with 13 bases lining up with TRBD2. The germline CDR1 and CDR2 sequences are MDHEN and SYDVKM. The CDR3 runs to 19 residues. V gave up 5 bases and J gave up 3 bases; unmatched junction bases: 15. CDR3 loop: CASSLNGLAGDLDEETQYF. CDR3 coding DNA: TGTGCCAGCAGTCTCAATGGACTAGCGGGAGATCTCGATGAAGAGACCCAGTACTTC.

The chain links TRBV4-3 to TRBJ2-1; D is undetermined. V shed 0 bases and J shed 1 base, with 16 bases lying between them. Germline V gene data show CDR1 as LGHNA and CDR2 as YSLEER. The CDR3 contains 18 residues. The CDR3 nucleotides read TGCGCCAGCAGCCAAGAACCCTTCGGCGCTAGATCCTACAATGAGCAGTTCTTC. Its protein product is CASSQEPFGARSYNEQFF.

This clonotype was counted at least ten times. The chain links TRBV11-2 to TRBJ2-7, with D hard to call. Germline V gene sequence: CDR1 SGHAT, CDR2 FQNNGV. V was pared by 1 base and J by 2 bases, with 9 bases between. The CDR3 loop spans 14 amino acids. This chain's CDR3 is CASSLVRRTYEQYF. The CDR3 region has the DNA TGTGCCAGCAGCTTAGTTCGTCGGACCTACGAGCAGTACTTC.

The V call is TRBV25-1, the J call TRBJ2-1, with 9 bases identical to TRBD1. Germline values: CDR1 MGHDK, CDR2 SYGVNS. CDR3 length: 15 amino acids. V shed 6 bases and J 7 bases; nucleotides not matched to a gene: 10. CDR3 region: CASRPGQGVDNEQFF. Written as DNA, the CDR3 is TGTGCCAGCAGACCGGGACAGGGAGTGGATAATGAGCAGTTCTTC. Looking up the rest from reference TRBV25-1 and TRBJ2-1 gives the full variable domain: EADIYQTPRYLVIGTGKKITLECSQTMGHDKMYWYQQDPGMELHLIHYSYGVNSTEKGDLSSESTVSRIRTEHFPLTLESARPSHTSQYLCASRPGQGVDNEQFFGPGTRLTVL.

This clonotype has a count of ten or more. The chain carries TRBV3-1 and TRBJ1-1; 8 bases map to TRBD1. The CDR3 loop spans 16 amino acids. Germline CDR1 and CDR2: LGHDT and YNNKEL (reference sequence). With V trimmed by 0 bases and J by 5 bases, 8 bases remained unmatched. CDR3 DNA: TGTGCCAGCAGCCAAGATTCGTCCAGGGGGCGAACTGAAGCTTTCTTT. Translation gives CASSQDSSRGRTEAFF.

This clonotype was observed a few times. This chain joins TRBV12-3 or TRBV12-4 and TRBJ2-7; 13 bases match TRBD2. Trimming at V came to 2 bases and at J to 3 bases, leaving 7 bases not matched to a gene. This CDR3 is 17 amino acids long. In DNA, the CDR3 is TGTGCCAGCAGTTTATCCCTTGGACTAGCGGGAGACTACGAGCAGTACTTC. Its protein product is CASSLSLGLAGDYEQYF.

This clonotype was seen only a few times. The chain links TRBV28 to TRBJ2-7; 9 nucleotides agree with TRBD1. The J segment lost 0 bases and the V segment lost 6 bases, leaving 6 bases of the junction unmatched. This CDR3 is built from 15 residues. CDR1 and CDR2 from the germline V gene are MDHEN and SYDVKM. The CDR3 here is CASRRRQGDSYEQYF. CDR3 DNA sequence: TGTGCCAGCAGGCGGAGACAGGGGGACTCCTACGAGCAGTACTTC.

The table lists this clonotype with many counts. CDR3 DNA sequence: TGTGCCAGCAGCTTAGTGGTAGCGGGAGAGAATGAGCAGTTCTTC. Protein sequence: CASSLVVAGENEQFF. The chain joins TRBV7-9 to TRBJ2-1, with TRBD2 matching over 9 bases. The ends lost 1 base at V and 7 bases at J; junction bases unmatched: 5. Germline V gives CDR1 SEHNR, CDR2 FQNEAQ (reference sequence). This CDR3 is built from 15 residues.

This clonotype appeared many times. This chain uses TRBV7-2 with TRBJ2-1, with 8 bases lining up with TRBD2. With 5 bases clipped from V and 8 bases from J, the junction kept 20 bases outside the gene matches. The germline V gene encodes CDR1 SGHTA and CDR2 FQGNSA. The CDR3 runs to 18 residues. The CDR3 spells CASSLTFEAGESLDEQFF. The CDR3 DNA follows: TGTGCCAGCAGCCTGACCTTTGAAGCGGGAGAGAGTTTGGATGAGCAGTTCTTC.

This clonotype was seen ten or more times. V is TRBV28 and J is TRBJ2-1, with D possibly matching TRBD2 (6 bases). CDR3 size: 15 residues. With 5 bases removed from V and 4 bases from J, the gap between germline ends came to 15 bases. The V gene's germline CDR1 is MDHEN and CDR2 SYDVKM. CDR3 residues: CASSPWRDSYNEQFF. The CDR3, as DNA: TGTGCCAGCAGTCCCTGGCGGGACTCGTACAATGAGCAGTTCTTC.

This clonotype was seen a handful of times. CDR3 nucleotide sequence: TGTGCCAGCAGCTCCAGAAAGGGGGCAAGCTCCTACGAGCAGTACTTC. Translation gives CASSSRKGASSYEQYF. The chain couples TRBV7-9 to TRBJ2-7; 7 nucleotides line up with TRBD1. Trimming cost V 4 bases and J 0 bases; bases outside gene matches: 9. Germline CDR1 is SEHNR and CDR2 is FQNEAQ (reference sequence). The CDR3 runs to 16 residues.

Concerning this clonotype: A much larger clone lies a single base off, so this may be a read error. The rearrangement links TRBV27 to TRBJ1-6, with D hard to call. In germline, CDR1 is MNHEY, CDR2 SMNVEV (reference sequence). The V end was cut by 4 bases, the J end by 8 bases, with 6 bases between. This CDR3 is built from 12 residues. CDR3 region: CASSSADSPLHF. The CDR3 coding sequence is TGTGCCAGCAGTTCGGCTGATTCACCCCTCCACTTT.

This clonotype appeared many times. Here the CDR3 reads CSAREYRGDQPQHF. The CDR3 coding sequence is TGCAGTGCTAGAGAATACAGGGGCGATCAGCCCCAGCATTTT. The chain employs TRBV20-1 and TRBJ1-5, with TRBD1 matching over 7 bases. With V trimmed by 0 bases and J by 5 bases, 4 bases remained unmatched. Per germline, CDR1 DFQATT and CDR2 SNEGSKA (reference sequence). This CDR3 has 14 amino acids.

This clonotype was picked up a small number of times. The chain uses TRBV20-1 and TRBJ2-7; 11 positions match TRBD2. V was pared by 5 bases and J by 6 bases, with 12 bases of the junction left unmatched. There are 15 residues in the CDR3. Germline V gene lookup returns CDR1 DFQATT and CDR2 SNEGSKA (reference sequence). The chain's CDR3 is CSALDLSGRGGEQYF. CDR3 coding DNA: TGCAGTGCTCTAGACCTTAGCGGGAGGGGGGGCGAGCAGTACTTC.

At least ten counts were recorded for this clonotype. The V call is TRBV7-2, the J call TRBJ2-1; D is perhaps TRBD2 (5 bases). V lost 5 bases and J lost 6, with 14 bases in between. Germline lookup yields CDR1 SGHTA and CDR2 FQGNSA. The CDR3 spans 14 residues. CDR3 amino acids: CASSLLSTSNEQFF. In DNA, the CDR3 is TGTGCCAGCAGCCTTCTCTCCACTAGCAATGAGCAGTTCTTC.

In this sample, this clonotype turned up many times. This chain uses TRBV11-3 with TRBJ2-1; TRBD2 might be the D (7 bases). This CDR3 is 15 amino acids long. Trimming stripped 3 bases from V and 6 bases from J, with 15 bases between. The germline gives CDR1 SGHNT, CDR2 YENEEA. CDR3 bases: TGTGCCAGCAGCTTTGGGGGCGGGAGCCTCAATGAGCAGTTCTTC. Translation gives CASSFGGGSLNEQFF.

This clonotype was found a few times. The chain combines TRBV5-4 with TRBJ2-5; the D gene is possibly TRBD2 (6 bases). Germline V gene sequence: CDR1 SGHNT, CDR2 YYREEE (reference sequence). V was clipped by 0 bases and J by 2 bases, with 11 bases between them. This CDR3 is built from 15 residues. In DNA, the CDR3 is TGTGCCAGCAGCTTGGCCGGTAGCGGACAAGAGACCCAGTACTTC. Translation: CASSLAGSGQETQYF.